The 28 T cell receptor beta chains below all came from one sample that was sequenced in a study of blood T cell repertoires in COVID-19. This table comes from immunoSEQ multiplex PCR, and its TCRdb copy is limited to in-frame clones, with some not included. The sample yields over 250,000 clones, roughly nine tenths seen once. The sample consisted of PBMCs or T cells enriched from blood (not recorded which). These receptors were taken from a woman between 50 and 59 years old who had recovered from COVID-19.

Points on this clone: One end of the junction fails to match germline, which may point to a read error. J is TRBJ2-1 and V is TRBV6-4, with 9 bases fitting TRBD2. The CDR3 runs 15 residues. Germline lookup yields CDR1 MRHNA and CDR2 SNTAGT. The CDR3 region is CASSILAGSFNEQFF. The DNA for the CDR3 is TGTGCCAGCAGTATTCTAGCGGGATCCTTCAATGAGCAGTTCTTC.

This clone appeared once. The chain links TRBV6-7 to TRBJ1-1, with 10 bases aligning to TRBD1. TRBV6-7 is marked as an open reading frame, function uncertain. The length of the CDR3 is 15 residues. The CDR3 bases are TGTGCTATGGCCCGGGACAGGGGCCCGAACACTGAAGCTTTCTTT. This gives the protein CAMARDRGPNTEAFF.

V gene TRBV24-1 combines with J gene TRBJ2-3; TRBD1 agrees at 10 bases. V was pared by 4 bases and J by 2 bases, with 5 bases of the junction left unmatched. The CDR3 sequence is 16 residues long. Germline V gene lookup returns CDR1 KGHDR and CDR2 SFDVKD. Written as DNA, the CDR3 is TGTGCCACCAGTGAACGACAGGGGGCGTACACAGATACGCAGTATTTT. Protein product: CATSERQGAYTDTQYF.

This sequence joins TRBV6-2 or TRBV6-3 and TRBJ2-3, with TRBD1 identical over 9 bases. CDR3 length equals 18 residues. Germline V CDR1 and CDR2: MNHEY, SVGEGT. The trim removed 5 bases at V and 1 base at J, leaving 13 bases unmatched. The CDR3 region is CASSARLRTGVGTDTQYF. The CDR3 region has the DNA TGTGCCAGCAGTGCGCGTCTTCGGACAGGGGTGGGCACAGATACGCAGTATTTT.

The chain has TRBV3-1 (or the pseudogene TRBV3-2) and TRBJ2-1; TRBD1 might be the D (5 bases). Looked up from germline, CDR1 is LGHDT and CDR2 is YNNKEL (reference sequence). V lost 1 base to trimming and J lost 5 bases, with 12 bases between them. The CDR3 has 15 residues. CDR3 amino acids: CASSQGLVGHNEQFF. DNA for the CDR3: TGTGCCAGCAGCCAAGGACTCGTGGGGCACAATGAGCAGTTCTTC.

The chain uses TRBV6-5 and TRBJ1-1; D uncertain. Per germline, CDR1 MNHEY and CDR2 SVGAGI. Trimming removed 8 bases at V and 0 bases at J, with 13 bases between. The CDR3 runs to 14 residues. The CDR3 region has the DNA TGTGCCAGCGGTTCGATAAACTTGAACACTGAAGCTTTCTTT. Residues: CASGSINLNTEAFF.

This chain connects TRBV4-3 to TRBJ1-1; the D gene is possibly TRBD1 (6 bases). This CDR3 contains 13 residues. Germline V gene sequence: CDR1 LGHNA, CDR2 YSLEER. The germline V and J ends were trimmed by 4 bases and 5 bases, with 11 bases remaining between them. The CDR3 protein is CASSRTRGTEAFF. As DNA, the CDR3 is TGCGCCAGCAGCCGAACCAGGGGAACTGAAGCTTTCTTT.

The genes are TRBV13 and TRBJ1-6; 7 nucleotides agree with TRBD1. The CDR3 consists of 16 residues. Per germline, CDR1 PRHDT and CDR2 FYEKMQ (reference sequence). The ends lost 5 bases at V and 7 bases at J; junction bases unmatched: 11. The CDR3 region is CASSAGTVGKNSPLHF. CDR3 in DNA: TGTGCCAGCAGCGCCGGGACAGTCGGAAAGAATTCACCCCTCCACTTT. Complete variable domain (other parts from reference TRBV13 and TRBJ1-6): AAGVIQSPRHLIKEKRETATLKCYPIPRHDTVYWYQQGPGQDPQFLISFYEKMQSDKGSIPDRFSAQQFSDYHSELNMSSLELGDSALYFCASSAGTVGKNSPLHFGNGTRLTVT.

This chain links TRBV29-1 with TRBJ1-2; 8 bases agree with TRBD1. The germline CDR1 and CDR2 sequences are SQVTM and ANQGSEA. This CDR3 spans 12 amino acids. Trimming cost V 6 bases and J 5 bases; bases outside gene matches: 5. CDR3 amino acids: CSVSDREYGYTF. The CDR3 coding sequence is TGCAGCGTCTCGGACAGGGAATATGGCTACACCTTC.

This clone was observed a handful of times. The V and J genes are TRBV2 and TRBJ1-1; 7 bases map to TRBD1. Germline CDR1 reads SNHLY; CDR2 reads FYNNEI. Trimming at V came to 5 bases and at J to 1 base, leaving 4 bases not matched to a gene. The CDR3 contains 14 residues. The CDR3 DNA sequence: TGTGCCAGCAGTTCACAGGGGCGGAACACTGAAGCTTTCTTT. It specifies CASSSQGRNTEAFF.

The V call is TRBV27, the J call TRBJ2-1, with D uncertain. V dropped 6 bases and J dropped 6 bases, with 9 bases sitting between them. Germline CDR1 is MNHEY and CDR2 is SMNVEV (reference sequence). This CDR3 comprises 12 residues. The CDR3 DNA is TGTGCCAGCAGCCACGGTAGCAATGAGCAGTTCTTC. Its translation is CASSHGSNEQFF.

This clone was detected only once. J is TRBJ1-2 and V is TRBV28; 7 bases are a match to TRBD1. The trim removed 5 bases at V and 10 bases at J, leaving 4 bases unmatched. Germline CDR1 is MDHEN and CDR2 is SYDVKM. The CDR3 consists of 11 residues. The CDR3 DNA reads TGTGCCAGCAGTCCCGGACAGGTCTACACCTTC. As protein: CASSPGQVYTF.

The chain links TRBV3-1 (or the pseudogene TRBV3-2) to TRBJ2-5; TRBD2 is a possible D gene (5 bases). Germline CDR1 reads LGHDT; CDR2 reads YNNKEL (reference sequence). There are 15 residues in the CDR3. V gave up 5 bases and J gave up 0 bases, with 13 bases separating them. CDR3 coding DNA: TGTGCCAGCAGCAGAAGGACGGGAAACCAAGAGACCCAGTACTTC. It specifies CASSRRTGNQETQYF.

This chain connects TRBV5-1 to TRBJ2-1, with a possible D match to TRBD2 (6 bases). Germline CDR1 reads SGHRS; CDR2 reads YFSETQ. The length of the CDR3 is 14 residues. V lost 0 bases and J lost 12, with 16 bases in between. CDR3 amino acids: CASSLAGTPDLQFF. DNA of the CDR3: TGCGCCAGCAGCTTGGCGGGGACTCCCGATTTGCAGTTCTTC.

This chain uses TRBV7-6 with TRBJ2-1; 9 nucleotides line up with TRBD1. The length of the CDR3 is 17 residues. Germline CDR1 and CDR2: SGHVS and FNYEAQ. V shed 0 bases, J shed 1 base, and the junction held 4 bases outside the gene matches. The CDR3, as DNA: TGTGCCAGCAGCTTAGCGGGGACAGGGAGGTCCTACAATGAGCAGTTCTTC. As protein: CASSLAGTGRSYNEQFF. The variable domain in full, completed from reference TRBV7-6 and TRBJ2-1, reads GAGVSQSPRYKVTKRGQDVALRCDPISGHVSLYWYRQALGQGPEFLTYFNYEAQQDKSGLPNDRFSAERPEGSISTLTIQRTEQRDSAMYRCASSLAGTGRSYNEQFFGPGTRLTVL.

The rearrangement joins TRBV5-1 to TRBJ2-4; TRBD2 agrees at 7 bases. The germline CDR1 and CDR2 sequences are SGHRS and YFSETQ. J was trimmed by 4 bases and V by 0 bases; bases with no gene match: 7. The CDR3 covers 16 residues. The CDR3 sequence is CASSLAGGTKKNIQYF. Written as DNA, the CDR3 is TGCGCCAGCAGCTTGGCAGGAGGGACTAAAAAAAACATTCAGTACTTC.

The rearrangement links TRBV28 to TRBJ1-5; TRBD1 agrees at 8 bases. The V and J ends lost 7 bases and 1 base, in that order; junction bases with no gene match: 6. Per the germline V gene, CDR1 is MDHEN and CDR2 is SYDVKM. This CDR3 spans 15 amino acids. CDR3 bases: TGTGCCAGCATTAGACAGGGGATGAGCAATCAGCCCCAGCATTTT. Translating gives CASIRQGMSNQPQHF. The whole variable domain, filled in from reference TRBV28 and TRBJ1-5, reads DVKVTQSSRYLVKRTGEKVFLECVQDMDHENMFWYRQDPGLGLRLIYFSYDVKMKEKGDIPEGYSVSREKKERFSLILESASTNQTSMYLCASIRQGMSNQPQHFGDGTRLSIL.

DNA for the CDR3: TGCGCCAGCAGCCAAGATGCAGGCGCGGGGATGGGTGGCAAAAACATTCAGTACTTC. Protein: CASSQDAGAGMGGKNIQYF. The chain is built from TRBV4-3 and TRBJ2-4; the D gene is possibly TRBD2 (6 bases). The CDR3 spans 19 residues. The germline V and J ends were trimmed by 0 bases and 3 bases, with 21 bases remaining between them. Germline CDR1 LGHNA, CDR2 YSLEER.

The DNA of the CDR3 is TGCGCCAGCAGCTTGGCCGGGGGAGATCTCTCCTACAATGAGCAGTTCTTC. Protein product: CASSLAGGDLSYNEQFF. The chain couples TRBV5-1 to TRBJ2-1; TRBD2 is a possible D gene (6 bases). This CDR3 comprises 17 residues. CDR1 is SGHRS and CDR2 is YFSETQ in the germline V gene. Trimming removed 0 bases from V and 0 bases from J, with 13 bases in between.

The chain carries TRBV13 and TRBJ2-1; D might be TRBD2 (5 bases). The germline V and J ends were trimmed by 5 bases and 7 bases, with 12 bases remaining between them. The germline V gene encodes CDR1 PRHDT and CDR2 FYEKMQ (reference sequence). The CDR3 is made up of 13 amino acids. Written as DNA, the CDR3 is TGTGCCAGCAGCCGGGAACCTATAAATGAGCAGTTCTTC. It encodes CASSREPINEQFF.

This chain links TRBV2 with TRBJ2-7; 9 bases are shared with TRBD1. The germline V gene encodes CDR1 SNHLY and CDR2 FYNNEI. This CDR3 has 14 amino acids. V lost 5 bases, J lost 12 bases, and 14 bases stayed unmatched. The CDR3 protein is CASSPEGQGFLRYF. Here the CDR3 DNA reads TGTGCCAGCAGTCCAGAGGGACAGGGCTTTCTTCGGTACTTC.

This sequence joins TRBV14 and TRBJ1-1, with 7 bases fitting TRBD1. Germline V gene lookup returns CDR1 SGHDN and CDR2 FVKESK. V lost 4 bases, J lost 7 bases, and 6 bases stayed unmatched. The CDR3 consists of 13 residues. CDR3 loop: CASSRGGTDEAFF. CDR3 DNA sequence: TGTGCCAGCAGCCGTGGGGGGACAGATGAAGCTTTCTTT.

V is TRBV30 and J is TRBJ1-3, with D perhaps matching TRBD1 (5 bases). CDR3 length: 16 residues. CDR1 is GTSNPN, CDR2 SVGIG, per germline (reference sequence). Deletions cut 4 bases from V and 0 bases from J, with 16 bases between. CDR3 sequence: CAWNEDNFISGNTIYF. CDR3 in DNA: TGTGCCTGGAATGAGGACAACTTCATCTCTGGAAACACCATATATTTT. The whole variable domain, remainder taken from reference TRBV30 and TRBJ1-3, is SQTIHQWPATLVQPVGSPLSLECTVEGTSNPNLYWYRQAAGRGLQLLFYSVGIGQISSEVPQNLSASRPQDRQFILSSKKLLLSDSGFYLCAWNEDNFISGNTIYFGEGSWLTVV.

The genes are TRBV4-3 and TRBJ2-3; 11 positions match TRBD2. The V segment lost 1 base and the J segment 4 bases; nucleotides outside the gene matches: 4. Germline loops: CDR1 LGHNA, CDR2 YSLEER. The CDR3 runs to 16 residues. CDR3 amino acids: CASSQGLAGKADTQYF. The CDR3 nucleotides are TGCGCCAGCAGCCAAGGACTAGCGGGAAAGGCAGATACGCAGTATTTT.

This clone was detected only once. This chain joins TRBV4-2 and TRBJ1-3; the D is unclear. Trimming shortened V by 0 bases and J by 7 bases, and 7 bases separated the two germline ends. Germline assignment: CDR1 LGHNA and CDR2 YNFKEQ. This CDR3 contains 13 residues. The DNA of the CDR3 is TGTGCCAGCAGCCAAGATTTGCGGAACACCATATATTTT. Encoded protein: CASSQDLRNTIYF.

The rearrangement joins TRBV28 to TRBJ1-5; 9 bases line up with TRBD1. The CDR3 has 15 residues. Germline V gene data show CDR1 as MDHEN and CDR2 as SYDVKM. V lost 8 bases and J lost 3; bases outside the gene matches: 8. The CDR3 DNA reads TGTGCCAGCCAATTGGACAGGGGTGCCAATCAGCCCCAGCATTTT. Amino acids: CASQLDRGANQPQHF. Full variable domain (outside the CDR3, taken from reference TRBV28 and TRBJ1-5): DVKVTQSSRYLVKRTGEKVFLECVQDMDHENMFWYRQDPGLGLRLIYFSYDVKMKEKGDIPEGYSVSREKKERFSLILESASTNQTSMYLCASQLDRGANQPQHFGDGTRLSIL.

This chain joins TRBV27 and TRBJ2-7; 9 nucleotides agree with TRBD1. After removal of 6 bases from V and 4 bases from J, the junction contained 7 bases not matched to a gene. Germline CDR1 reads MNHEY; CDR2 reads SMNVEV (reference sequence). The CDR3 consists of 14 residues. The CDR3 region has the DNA TGTGCCAGCAGACCTCGACAGGGGGTTTACGAGCAGTACTTC. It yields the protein CASRPRQGVYEQYF.

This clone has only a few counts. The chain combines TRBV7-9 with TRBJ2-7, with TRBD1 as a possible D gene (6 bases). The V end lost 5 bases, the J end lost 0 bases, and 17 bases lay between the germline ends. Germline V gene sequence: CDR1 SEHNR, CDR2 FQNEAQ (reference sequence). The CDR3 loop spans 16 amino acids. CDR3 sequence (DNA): TGTGCCAGCAGCGCGGCAAGGACAGTGAGCTCCTACGAGCAGTACTTC. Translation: CASSAARTVSSYEQYF.